The rows below give T cell receptor beta chains drawn from one sample of a study of response to subunit inactivated influenza vaccine. TCRdb processed the RT-PCR reads anew with MiXCR; each CDR3 protein has one entry. The repertoire holds more than 700,000 distinct CDR3 sequences, 21% seen once, with roughly 10% in the top ten. Sequenced here: PBMCs from blood, sampled approximately 5 days after vaccination. These TCRs come from a man aged 50 to 60 who received an inactivated influenza vaccine. Each CDR3 is given with its conserved first and last residue. Fields, in order: clone size, V gene, D gene, J gene, CDR3 DNA, CDR3 protein. The D gene is left open where the match is weak. For some rows the clone size is stated as once, few or many, or as a class when expanded; others skip it.

>few|TRBV5-1|TRBD2|TRBJ2-1
TGCGCCAGCAGCTTGGACTCTAGCGGGAGAAATAATGAGCAGTTCTTC
CASSLDSSGRNNEQFF
>.|TRBV7-2|.|TRBJ2-3
TGTGCCAGCAGAAATCCGGGATCCCCCCCAGATACGCAGTATTTT
CASRNPGSPPDTQYF
>few|TRBV7-8|TRBD1|TRBJ2-5
TGTGCCAGCAGCGGAGACAGGGCAGGGGAGACCCAGTACTTC
CASSGDRAGETQYF
>.|TRBV6-1|.|TRBJ2-7
TGTGCCAGCAGGGTGGGCTACTCCTACGAGCAGTACTTC
CASRVGYSYEQYF
>few|TRBV6-1|TRBD1|TRBJ1-5
TGTGCCAGCAGACGAATGACAGGGGAGGCTAATCAGCCCCAGCATTTT
CASRRMTGEANQPQHF
>few|TRBV29-1|.|TRBJ1-2
TGCAGCGTTGAAGATGCTGGAGGGGTGGCATACACCTTC
CSVEDAGGVAYTF
>.|TRBV29-1|TRBD1|TRBJ1-1
TGCAGCGCTAGGAAGGCAGGGGGAACTGAAGCTTTCTTT
CSARKAGGTEAFF
>few|TRBV2|TRBD2|TRBJ2-1
TGTGCCAGCATCGGACTAGCGGGGGGAGAGCAGTTCTTC
CASIGLAGGEQFF
>.|TRBV29-1|.|TRBJ2-5
TGCAGCTCCCGATATGGGGAGACCCAGTACTTC
CSSRYGETQYF
>few|TRBV11-2|.|TRBJ2-5
TGTGCCAGCAGCTTTGATCCCCCAGGGGCCTTCGAAGAGACCCAGTACTTC
CASSFDPPGAFEETQYF
>.|TRBV27|TRBD1|TRBJ1-1
TGTGCCAGCAGTACCGGGGACAGGGGGCTGAATAGTGAAGCTTTCTTT
CASSTGDRGLNSEAFF
>few|TRBV28|.|TRBJ1-1
TGTGCCAGCAGTTTTGCAGACAGAACTCGGGTGGGCACTGAAGCTTTCTTT
CASSFADRTRVGTEAFF
>few|TRBV20-1|.|TRBJ1-1
TGCAGTGCTAGCAGGGACGGGAACACTGAAGCTTTCTTT
CSASRDGNTEAFF
>.|TRBV6-1|TRBD1|TRBJ2-7
TGTGCCAGCAGCCGACGGGACAGGGGACGGGAGCAGTACTTC
CASSRRDRGREQYF
>many|TRBV10-3|.|TRBJ2-3
TGTGCCACCGCCGGAGGGAGTCCTAGCACAGATACGCAGTATTTT
CATAGGSPSTDTQYF
>.|TRBV7-2|.|TRBJ2-3
TGTGCCAGCAGCTTAGGGTTCATAAGGGGAGATACGCAGTATTTT
CASSLGFIRGDTQYF
>once|TRBV20-1|TRBD2|TRBJ2-7
TGCGTCTGCTGGGTAGCGGGATCCTACGAGCAGTACTTC
CVCWVAGSYEQYF
>.|TRBV20-1|TRBD1|TRBJ2-3
TGCAGTGCACGAGGACAGGCAAACACAGATACGCAGTATTTT
CSARGQANTDTQYF
>few|TRBV7-9|.|TRBJ1-4
TGTGCCAGCAGCAAAGATTTGCCCGCGACTAATGAAAAACTGTTTTTT
CASSKDLPATNEKLFF
>few|TRBV5-1|.|TRBJ1-2
TGCGCCAGCAGCTTGGGAGACGGACTCTATGGCTACACCTTC
CASSLGDGLYGYTF
>.|TRBV2|.|TRBJ2-2
TGTGCCAGCAGTGTTCGGGACTCTACCACCGGGGAGCTGTTTTTT
CASSVRDSTTGELFF
>.|TRBV6-2/TRBV6-3|TRBD1|TRBJ2-7
TGTGCCAGCAGTTCACCGGGACAGGTCCATGGCGAGCAGTACTTC
CASSSPGQVHGEQYF
>.|TRBV6-1|TRBD1|TRBJ2-1
TGTGCCAGCACAAAGGGGGCCTCCTACAATGAGCAGTTCTTC
CASTKGASYNEQFF
>.|TRBV20-1|TRBD2|TRBJ2-3
TGCAGTGCTAGACAAATAGCGGGGGGGTTTGGAGATACGCAGTATTTT
CSARQIAGGFGDTQYF
>.|TRBV4-1|.|TRBJ1-4
TGCGCCAGCAGCCACGGTCCGGCTGGGGGAAGGGGTGAAAAACTGTTTTTT
CASSHGPAGGRGEKLFF
>few|TRBV29-1|TRBD2|TRBJ2-3
TGCAGCGTTGTAAGGCGGGAGGGAATGGATACGCAGTATTTT
CSVVRREGMDTQYF
>.|TRBV7-6|.|TRBJ2-1
TGTGCCAGCAGCCCCAGACCCCGCGGTGAGCAGTTCTTC
CASSPRPRGEQFF
>few|TRBV11-2|.|TRBJ2-7
.
CASTVGPGYEQYF
>few|TRBV20-1|TRBD2|TRBJ2-7
TGCAGTGCTAGTGGGACTAGCGGGGTTGGGTACGAGCAGTACTTC
CSASGTSGVGYEQYF
>.|TRBV7-9|TRBD1|TRBJ2-4
TGTGCCAGCAGCGCTATGACAGGGATCAAAAACATTCAGTACTTC
CASSAMTGIKNIQYF
>few|TRBV12-3/TRBV12-4|.|TRBJ2-1
TGTGCCAGCAGCTCCCGGGACAACTACAATGAGCAGTTCTTC
CASSSRDNYNEQFF
>few|TRBV20-1|.|TRBJ2-2
TGCAGTGCTCGAGACCCCCTACATGGGGAGCTGTTTTTT
CSARDPLHGELFF
>.|TRBV12-3/TRBV12-4|TRBD1|TRBJ1-1
TGTGCCAGCAGTCACACAGGGGCAAGCACTGAAGCTTTCTTT
CASSHTGASTEAFF
>.|TRBV20-1|TRBD1|TRBJ2-7
TGCAGTGCTGCCGGGACAGGGGTAGGCTACGAGCAGTACTTC
CSAAGTGVGYEQYF